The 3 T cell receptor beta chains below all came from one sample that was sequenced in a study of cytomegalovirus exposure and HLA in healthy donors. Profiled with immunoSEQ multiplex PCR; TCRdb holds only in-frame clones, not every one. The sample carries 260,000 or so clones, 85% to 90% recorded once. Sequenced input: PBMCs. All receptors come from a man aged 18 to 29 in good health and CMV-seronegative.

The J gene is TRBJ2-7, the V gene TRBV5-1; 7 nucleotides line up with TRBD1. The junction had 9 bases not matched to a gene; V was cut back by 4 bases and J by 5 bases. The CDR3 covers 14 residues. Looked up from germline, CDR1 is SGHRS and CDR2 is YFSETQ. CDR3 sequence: CASSTTKGADEQYF. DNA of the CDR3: TGCGCCAGCAGCACCACGAAGGGGGCCGACGAGCAGTACTTC.

CDR3 residues: CASSPLLGLAKNIQYF. The DNA for the CDR3 is TGCGCCAGCAGCCCACTACTAGGGTTAGCCAAAAACATTCAGTACTTC. This chain connects TRBV5-1 to TRBJ2-4, with D perhaps TRBD2 (5 bases). The CDR3 length is 16 residues. Germline CDR1 is SGHRS and CDR2 is YFSETQ. The germline V and J ends were trimmed by 4 bases and 0 bases, with 14 bases remaining between them.

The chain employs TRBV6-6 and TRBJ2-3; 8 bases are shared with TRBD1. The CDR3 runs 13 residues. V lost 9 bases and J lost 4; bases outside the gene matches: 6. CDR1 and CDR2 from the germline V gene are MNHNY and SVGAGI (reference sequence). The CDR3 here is CASRQGTPDTQYF. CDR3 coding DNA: TGTGCCAGTAGACAGGGGACCCCAGATACGCAGTATTTT.